This is a list of T cell receptor beta chains from one sample in a study of blood T cell repertoires in COVID-19. Sequenced by immunoSEQ multiplex PCR; TCRdb stores in-frame clones only, minus some. The data show around 110,000 clones, approximately 84% seen once. Sequencing used peripheral blood. All receptors derive from a man between 65 and 85 years old with active or convalescent COVID-19. The CDR3 runs from the conserved cysteine through the conserved F or W. Size values are once, few and many counts, or a class for expanded clones, and some rows have none.

length,J,size,V,CDR3
14,TRBJ2-7,NA,TRBV10-2,CASRTGTGENEQYF
15,TRBJ2-5,NA,TRBV11-2,CASSSSGGPVETQYF
13,TRBJ2-7,NA,TRBV7-2,CASSAGLRNEQYF
15,TRBJ2-7,NA,TRBV29-1,CSVRGLAGGYYEQYF
15,TRBJ2-4,NA,TRBV2,CASTTGGLGKNIQYF
13,TRBJ2-5,NA,TRBV5-1,CASSGQGAETQYF
12,TRBJ1-2,NA,TRBV2,CASSVSGYGYTF
12,TRBJ1-1,once,TRBV27,CASSSVNTEAFF
14,TRBJ2-3,NA,TRBV2,CASSEGRGTDTQYF
13,TRBJ2-5,NA,TRBV29-1,CSVEPGQSETQYF
13,TRBJ1-2,NA,TRBV10-3,CAISGGSHYGYTF
16,TRBJ1-2,NA,TRBV19,CASTLSQRTGGRGYTF
12,TRBJ2-7,once,TRBV18,CASSPSTGEQYF
14,TRBJ1-1,NA,TRBV9,CASSRDSLNTEAFF
22,TRBJ1-2,NA,TRBV19,CASSIDTRQGARLQGYPYGYTF
19,TRBJ2-2,NA,TRBV7-9,CASSSPGQGVIGFTGELFF
14,TRBJ2-7,NA,TRBV18,CASSPAPGTSEQYF
15,TRBJ2-2,NA,TRBV5-1,CASSLAPGEVGELFF
16,TRBJ2-7,NA,TRBV25-1,CASSDPYLAGNYEQYF
16,TRBJ1-4,NA,TRBV5-5,CASSLEGVNPGEKLFF
15,TRBJ2-2,NA,TRBV4-1,CASSPLGPGAGELFF
15,TRBJ2-3,NA,TRBV27,CASSLKGLFTDTQYF
15,TRBJ2-1,NA,TRBV10-2,CASSVSGRAYNEQFF
13,TRBJ1-5,NA,TRBV15,CATSQDSNQPQHF
15,TRBJ1-2,NA,TRBV19,CASYPQGTSNYGYTF
14,TRBJ1-6,NA,TRBV4-2,CASSQDNELSPLHF
15,TRBJ2-5,NA,TRBV28,CASSTGTEYQETQYF
18,TRBJ2-2,NA,TRBV5-1,CASSLFTSGGPNTGELFF
15,TRBJ2-3,NA,TRBV5-1,CASSVPGLDTDTQYF
15,TRBJ1-1,NA,TRBV5-4,CASSPGGGSATEAFF
14,TRBJ2-1,NA,TRBV2,CASRVGISYNEQFF
15,TRBJ2-3,NA,TRBV19,CASSVSGGPGDTQYF
14,TRBJ2-1,few,TRBV7-9,CASSSRDSYNEQFF
14,TRBJ1-1,NA,TRBV15,CATSRATANTEAFF
20,TRBJ2-1,NA,TRBV10-1,CASSAPGLAGIHYSYNEQFF
12,TRBJ1-2,NA,TRBV29-1,CSVEGGGRPGDF
16,TRBJ2-1,NA,TRBV18,CASSSGLAVTYNEQFF
17,TRBJ2-4,NA,TRBV6-2/TRBV6-3,CASSYSRQQLAKNIQYF
15,TRBJ1-1,NA,TRBV4-3,CASSQDRGVNTEAFF
14,TRBJ2-2,NA,TRBV7-9,CASSLRRASGELFF
16,TRBJ2-6,NA,TRBV30,CAWRPRDTGGANVLTF
11,TRBJ2-4,NA,TRBV1,CTSSQGTPEYF
15,TRBJ1-5,NA,TRBV5-1,CASSAKGGPNQPQHF
13,TRBJ1-2,NA,TRBV12-3/TRBV12-4,CASSLIQGYGYTF
14,TRBJ2-7,NA,TRBV6-2/TRBV6-3,CASSPTRRVREQYF
13,TRBJ1-5,NA,TRBV5-1,CASSLRSGQPQHF
14,TRBJ2-7,NA,TRBV6-5,CASSSLAGKDEQYF
15,TRBJ2-1,once,TRBV5-6,CASSRTSGSFDEQFF
13,TRBJ1-2,NA,TRBV7-9,CASSPVSRGGYTF
15,TRBJ2-5,NA,TRBV24-1,CATSEASGSGETQYF
14,TRBJ1-2,NA,TRBV5-1,CASSLGLYDYGYTF
15,TRBJ2-2,NA,TRBV2,CASRGLAGGTGELFF
18,TRBJ2-1,NA,TRBV19,CASSIGPEGYFTYNEQFF
15,TRBJ2-5,few,TRBV5-8,CASSFQGAERETQYF
19,TRBJ1-5,few,TRBV3-1/TRBV3-2,CASSRPFPKAGDGPETQHF